This entry concerns a single TCR beta chain. Its antigen remains unknown. The sample belongs to a study of CD8 T cells in ankylosing spondylitis. The CDR3 contains 14 residues. Germline CDR1 reads MNHNS; CDR2 reads SASEGT. V shed 8 bases, J shed 5 bases, and the junction held 5 bases outside the gene matches. Study-wide findings and caveats: Reportedly, disease-linked clones are significantly enriched in ankylosing spondylitis patients' matched synovial fluid.

Quantitative barcoded 5'-RACE was used to prepare TCR beta libraries. Each CDR3 protein is one row after TCRdb ran MiXCR on the 5' RACE reads. The sample comprises 270,000 or so distinct CDR3 sequences, 18% of which are singletons, and around a third rests with the top ten. Material: blood, either unsorted or a sorted T cell fraction (not recorded which). The receptor was isolated from a male donor with ankylosing spondylitis or in good health (not recorded which). This chain uses TRBV6-1 with TRBJ2-1, with 11 nucleotides matching TRBD2. In nucleotides, the CDR3 is TGTGCCAGCCTGACTAGCGGGATCGACAATGAGCAGTTCTTC. Residues: CASLTSGIDNEQFF.